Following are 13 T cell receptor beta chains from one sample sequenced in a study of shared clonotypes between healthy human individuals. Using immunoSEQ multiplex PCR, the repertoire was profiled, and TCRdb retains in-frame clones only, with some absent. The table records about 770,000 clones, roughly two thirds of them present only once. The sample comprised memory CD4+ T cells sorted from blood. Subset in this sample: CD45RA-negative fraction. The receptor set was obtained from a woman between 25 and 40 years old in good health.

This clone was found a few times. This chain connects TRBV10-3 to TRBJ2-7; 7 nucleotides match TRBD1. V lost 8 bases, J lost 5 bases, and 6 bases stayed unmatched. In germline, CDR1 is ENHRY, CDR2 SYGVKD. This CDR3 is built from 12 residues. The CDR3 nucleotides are TGTGCCATCGGGACAGTCGGAGACGAGCAGTACTTC. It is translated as CAIGTVGDEQYF.

CDR3 in amino acids: CASSLDRVGTEAFF. The CDR3 bases are TGCGCCAGCAGCCTGGACAGGGTGGGGACTGAAGCTTTCTTT. The V call is TRBV5-1, the J call TRBJ1-1; 8 positions match TRBD1. J gave up 5 bases and V 4 bases, and 7 bases lay outside the gene matches. The CDR3 has 14 amino acids. The germline CDR1 and CDR2 sequences are SGHRS and YFSETQ.

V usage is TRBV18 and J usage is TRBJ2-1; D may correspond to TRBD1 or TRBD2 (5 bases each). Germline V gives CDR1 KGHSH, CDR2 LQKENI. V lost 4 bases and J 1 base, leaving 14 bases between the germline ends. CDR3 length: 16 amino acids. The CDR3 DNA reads TGTGCCAGCTCACGCTCCGGGACGGATTCCTACAATGAGCAGTTCTTC. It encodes CASSRSGTDSYNEQFF.

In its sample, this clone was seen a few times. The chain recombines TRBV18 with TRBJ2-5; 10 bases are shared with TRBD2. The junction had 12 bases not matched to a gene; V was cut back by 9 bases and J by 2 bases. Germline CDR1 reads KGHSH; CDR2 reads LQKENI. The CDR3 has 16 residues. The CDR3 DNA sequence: TGTGCCAGTTCCCCCCTGGCGACTAGCGGGCAAGAGACCCAGTACTTC. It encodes CASSPLATSGQETQYF.

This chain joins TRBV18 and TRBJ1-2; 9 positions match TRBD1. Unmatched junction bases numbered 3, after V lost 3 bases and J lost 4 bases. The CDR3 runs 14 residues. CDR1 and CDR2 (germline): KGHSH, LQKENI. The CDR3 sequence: CASSPSGQGYGYTF. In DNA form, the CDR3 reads TGTGCCAGCTCACCTTCGGGACAGGGCTATGGCTACACCTTC.

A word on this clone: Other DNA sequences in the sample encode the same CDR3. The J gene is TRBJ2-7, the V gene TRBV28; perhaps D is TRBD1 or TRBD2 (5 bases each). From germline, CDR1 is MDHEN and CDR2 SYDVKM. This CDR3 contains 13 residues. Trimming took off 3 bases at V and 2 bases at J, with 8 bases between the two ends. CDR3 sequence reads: CASSLRGPYEQYF. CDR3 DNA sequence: TGTGCCAGCAGTTTGAGGGGACCCTACGAGCAGTACTTC.

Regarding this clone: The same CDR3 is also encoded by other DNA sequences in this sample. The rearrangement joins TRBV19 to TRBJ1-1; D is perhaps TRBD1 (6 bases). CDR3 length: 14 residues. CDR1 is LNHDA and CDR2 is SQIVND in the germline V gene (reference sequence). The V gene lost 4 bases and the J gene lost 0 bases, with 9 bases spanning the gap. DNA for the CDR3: TGTGCCAGTAGTAGGGGACAACTGAACACTGAAGCTTTCTTT. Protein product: CASSRGQLNTEAFF.

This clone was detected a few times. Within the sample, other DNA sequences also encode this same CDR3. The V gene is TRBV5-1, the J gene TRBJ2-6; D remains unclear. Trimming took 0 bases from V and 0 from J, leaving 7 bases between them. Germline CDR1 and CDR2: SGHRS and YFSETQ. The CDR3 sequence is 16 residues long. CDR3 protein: CASSLVGFSGANVLTF. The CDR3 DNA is TGCGCCAGCAGCTTGGTGGGGTTCTCTGGGGCCAACGTCCTGACTTTC.

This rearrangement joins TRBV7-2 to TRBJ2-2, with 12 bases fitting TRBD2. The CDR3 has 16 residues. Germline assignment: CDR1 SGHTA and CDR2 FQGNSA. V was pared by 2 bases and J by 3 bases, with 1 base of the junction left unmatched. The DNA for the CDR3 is TGTGCCAGCAGCTTACGACTAGCGGGAGACACCGGGGAGCTGTTTTTT. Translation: CASSLRLAGDTGELFF.

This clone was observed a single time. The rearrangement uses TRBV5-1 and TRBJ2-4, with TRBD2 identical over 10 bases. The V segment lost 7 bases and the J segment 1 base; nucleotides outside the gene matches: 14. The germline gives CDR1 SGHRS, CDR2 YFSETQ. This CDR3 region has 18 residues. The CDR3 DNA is TGCGCCAGCCGTAGGGGACTAGCGCATAGCGGGGCCAAAAACATTCAGTACTTC. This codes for CASRRGLAHSGAKNIQYF.

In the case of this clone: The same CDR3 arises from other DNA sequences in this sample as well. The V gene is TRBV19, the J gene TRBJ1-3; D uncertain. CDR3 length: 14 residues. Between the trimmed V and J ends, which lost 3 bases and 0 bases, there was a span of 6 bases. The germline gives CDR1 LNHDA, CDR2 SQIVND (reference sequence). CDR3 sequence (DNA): TGTGCCAGTAGTATCTCTAGCTCTGGAAACACCATATATTTT. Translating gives CASSISSSGNTIYF.

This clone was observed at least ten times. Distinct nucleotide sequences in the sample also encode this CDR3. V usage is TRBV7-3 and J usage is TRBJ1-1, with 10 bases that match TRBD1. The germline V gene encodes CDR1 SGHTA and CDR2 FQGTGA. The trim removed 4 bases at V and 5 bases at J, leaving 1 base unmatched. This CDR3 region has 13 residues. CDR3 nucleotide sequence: TGTGCCAGCAGCTCGGGACAGGGGACTGAAGCTTTCTTT. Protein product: CASSSGQGTEAFF.

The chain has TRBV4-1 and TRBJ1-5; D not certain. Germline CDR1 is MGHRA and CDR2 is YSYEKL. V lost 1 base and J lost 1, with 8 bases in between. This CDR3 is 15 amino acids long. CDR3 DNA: TGCGCCAGCAGCCAAGTACTCCTAAGCAATCAGCCCCAGCATTTT. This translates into CASSQVLLSNQPQHF.